This T cell receptor (beta chain) emerged from a study of T cells after yellow fever vaccination. Overall study: Fractions of low cell number were prepared using SMART-Seq v4 Ultra Low Input. General study points: Primary-vaccination clones mostly resurfaced post-booster (nearly 97% CD4, 85% to 90% CD8).

In making TCR cDNA, 5'RACE template switching added a universal primer site and UMIs to it. TCRdb re-analysed the 5' RACE reads in MiXCR, keeping a single row per CDR3 protein. In the table there are some 320,000 distinct CDR3 sequences, over 3.5% of which are singletons. The table lists this clonotype with many counts. The antigen is undetermined. With V trimmed by 4 bases and J by 3 bases, 8 bases remained unmatched. The CDR3 consists of 18 residues. Germline assignment: CDR1 SGHRS and CDR2 YFSETQ. This chain joins TRBV5-1 and TRBJ2-1; 15 bases line up with TRBD2. The sequencing here drew on PBMCs, taken 15 days after the yellow fever booster vaccination. This TCR was recovered from a man aged 18 to 30 who received the YFV17D yellow fever vaccine. The CDR3 DNA sequence: TGCGCCAGCAGCCACGGGACTAGCGGGGGGCTCCTCTACAATGAGCAGTTCTTC. It encodes CASSHGTSGGLLYNEQFF.